The source of this T cell receptor beta chain is a study of OX40 agonist ivuxolimab in advanced cancers. Overall study: Patients took ivuxolimab, an agonistic anti-OX40 (CD134) antibody. Averaging 60 years in age, with a range of about 23 to 90, the cohort was 65% to 90% male.

Data came from immunoSEQ multiplex PCR; TCRdb stores just in-frame clones and leaves some out. The repertoire holds roughly 87,000 clones, with 92% as singletons. Germline V CDR1 and CDR2: LGHNT, FRNRAP. V was shortened by 7 bases and J by 10 bases, with 19 bases between the two germline ends. There are 13 residues in the CDR3. This sequence joins TRBV12-5 and TRBJ2-5; TRBD2 might be the D (7 bases). The receptor was derived from an adult with an advanced solid tumor such as melanoma, head and neck, liver or kidney cancer. The sample here was CD4+ or CD8+ T cells sorted from blood, taken in a trial of the OX40 agonist ivuxolimab. Here the CDR3 DNA reads TGTGCTAGTGAGGGGGACTACGGCCATGACCAGTACTTC. Encoded protein: CASEGDYGHDQYF.